This T cell receptor beta chain appears in the sequencing data of a study of blood T cells in healthy people across ages (dated by TCRdb to about 2015). The study in broad terms: In model experiments, roughly one uniquely barcoded TCR beta cDNA molecule per two T cells was captured by template switching. For two donors (one aged 18 to 30 and one aged 80 or older), the study analyzed two additional independent replicas of 1 million unique cDNA reads from the same blood draw. The donors were split into four age groups: young (average about 15 years), middle-aged (nearly 40), aged (around 67) and long-lived (approximately 89). Using deep sequencing normalized with unique cDNA molecular identifiers, the study measured how TCR beta repertoire diversity changes with age. Donors of different ages were randomly distributed across sequencing lanes to avoid experimental bias.

Overall study results and their limits: Because profiling used bulk unsorted PBMCs, naive and antigen-experienced compartments could not be compared conclusively. The CMV infection status of donors was not known, potentially confounding age-related changes in expanded clonotypes. As age increased, observed TCR beta diversity per million T cells dropped in a roughly linear way, and a significant reduction was already evident by age 40. Observed TCR beta diversity correlated strongly with the percentage of naive T cells measured by flow cytometry. Estimates of total diversity based on one million sequenced T cells were considered lower bounds and underestimates. Compared with the aged group, the long-lived group had more naive CD4+ T cells, fewer expanded clones and increased TCR diversity, a pattern suggesting age selection.

The method behind the library was 5' RACE. This sample was sequenced with an Illumina HiSeq 2500. The second PCR ran for roughly 7 to 12 cycles and used a J-beta primer mix along with a sample-barcoded 5' primer. Each TCR beta cDNA molecule received a unique molecular identifier from a template-switch 5' adaptor carrying 12 random nucleotides. At least 2.5 million CDR3-containing paired-end reads were obtained from each sample. First-strand cDNA was synthesized from all RNA with the Mint cDNA synthesis kit, primed by a TRBC-specific oligonucleotide. After uracil-DNA glycosylase treatment, a first 18-cycle PCR used universal primers M1SS and BC2_uni_R on all cDNA. The authors' analysis ran thus. Each sample was normalized by randomly selecting 1 million high-quality reads, each carrying a distinct molecular identifier. Instead of being binned into consensus sequences, reads that shared molecular identifiers were thrown out. MiTCR, with a Q25 quality threshold and the strictest error-elimination algorithm, was used for CDR3 identification, clonotype clustering and error correction. A nonparametric unseen species model with Euler transformation was used to estimate a lower bound on total TCR beta diversity. In-frame beta chains were kept once TCRdb had trimmed the public reads at Q25 with fastp and called clones with MiXCR. Merged by CDR3 protein, the rows form single entries marked with the most common genes and DNA. TCRdb, not the original authors, processed these V and J calls. The sample yields around 650,000 distinct CDR3 sequences; around 32% were counted once. The ten largest clones represent approximately 15% of the sample.

About this clonotype: Its antigen specificity is not known. No qualities accompany the bases; no much larger clone lies one base away.

Systemically healthy Caucasian individuals from Russia, about 38 in total and aged roughly 6 to 100 years, were included as donors. Ten milliliters of peripheral blood were drawn from each donor into EDTA-treated Vacutainer tubes. Ficoll-Paque density-gradient centrifugation was used to isolate PBMCs, with at least 6.5 million per sample. Total RNA was extracted from PBMCs with Trizol reagent, with at least 5 micrograms obtained per sample. For every donor, an aliquot of PBMCs went through flow cytometry to measure the percentages of naive CD45RAhigh/CD27high T cells. The sequence was obtained from a woman older than 75 in good health. Donor details come from another sample of the same person, matched by shared clones. The sequenced sample consisted of blood.

The CDR3 loop reads CSAAGTGDTQYF. The nucleotides are TGCAGTGCGGCAGGAACTGGAGATACGCAGTATTTT. This receptor chain uses TRBV20-1 and TRBJ2-3, with an unclear D gene assignment. The V end loses 6 bases and the J end loses 5 bases, and a stretch of 12 bases separates them. Including cysteine and phenylalanine, the CDR3 has 12 amino acids. Solely the CDR3 DNA is kept, with 36 bases framed from the first base. The germline V gene (reference sequence) specifies DFQATT as CDR1 and SNEGSKA as CDR2.